This TCR beta chain was sequenced for a study of blood T cell repertoires in COVID-19. Study overall: Spain, Italy and the United States supplied samples that represented acute and convalescent COVID-19. Sample material is recorded as cDNA or gDNA derived from T cells, B-cell-depleted T cells, or PBMCs.

In germline, CDR1 is SGHRS, CDR2 YFSETQ. CDR3 length equals 13 residues. V was clipped by 8 bases and J by 2 bases, with 11 bases between them. Study processing details: How many nucleated cells were present was estimated from reference gene primer amplification. The assay was immunoSEQ multiplex PCR, and TCRdb's table has in-frame clones only and misses some. V, J and clone size reflect that table, while D and trimming were determined from the DNA. The data contain roughly 220,000 clones, roughly 85% of them seen just once; the ten biggest clones take up over 2%. The source material was peripheral blood. The chain couples TRBV5-1 to TRBJ1-5, with unresolved D. This TCR was sampled from a man aged 25 to 40 who had recovered from COVID-19. The CDR3 DNA reads TGCGCCAGTCGGGGTGAGGGCAATCAGCCCCAGCATTTT. Protein: CASRGEGNQPQHF.